These 5 T cell receptor beta chains originate from one sample sequenced in a study of PD-L1 blockade in urothelial cancer. Noted time point: peripheral blood 6 weeks after treatment start. The protocol was immunoSEQ multiplex PCR, while the TCRdb copy is restricted to in-frame clones and leaves out a portion. The sample lists about 120,000 clones; 75% to 90% were seen once. The sequencing used PBMCs, collected around atezolizumab (anti-PD-L1) treatment. Receptors were obtained from a man in his fifties or sixties with urothelial cancer.

This chain joins TRBV11-2 and TRBJ2-1, with 7 positions matching TRBD1. The CDR3 has 15 amino acids. V was clipped by 1 base and J by 5 bases; unmatched bases: 5. Germline assignment: CDR1 SGHAT and CDR2 FQNNGV. The CDR3 DNA reads as TGTGCCAGCAGCTTAGGGCAGGGGGAGCACAATGAGCAGTTCTTC. Residues: CASSLGQGEHNEQFF.

The chain combines TRBV19 with TRBJ1-4; D remains ambiguous. CDR3 length equals 13 residues. Per germline, CDR1 LNHDA and CDR2 SQIVND (reference sequence). Trimming shortened V by 7 bases and J by 8 bases, and 14 bases separated the two germline ends. The CDR3 region is CASTEREEEKLFF. The DNA for the CDR3 is TGTGCCAGTACCGAACGGGAGGAGGAAAAACTGTTTTTT.

The chain is built from TRBV25-1 and TRBJ1-3; tentatively, D is TRBD1 (6 bases). This CDR3 has 13 amino acids. The ends were cut back, 5 bases at V and 9 bases at J, with 14 bases in the middle. CDR1 is MGHDK and CDR2 is SYGVNS in the germline V gene. In DNA form, the CDR3 reads TGTGCCAGCAGTATCAGGGGTGGCGGCACCATATATTTT. Protein sequence: CASSIRGGGTIYF.

This clone was seen a few times. The chain carries TRBV30 and TRBJ1-2; D perhaps matches TRBD1 (5 bases). Between the trimmed V and J ends, which lost 2 bases and 5 bases, there was a span of 9 bases. The CDR3 runs to 12 residues. Germline-derived CDR1 and CDR2 are GTSNPN and SVGIG (reference sequence). The CDR3 sequence: CAWSSGGYGYTF. The CDR3 DNA is TGTGCCTGGAGTAGCGGGGGGTATGGCTACACCTTC.

Note on this clone: Different DNA sequences within this sample yield the same CDR3. V and J are TRBV29-1 and TRBJ1-6; TRBD1 matches at 8 bases. With V trimmed by 6 bases and J by 10 bases, 8 bases remained unmatched. The CDR3 contains 13 residues. CDR1 is SQVTM, CDR2 ANQGSEA, per germline. For the CDR3, the DNA is TGCAGCGTGAGAACAGGGGGGAACTCACCCCTCCACTTT. Translating gives CSVRTGGNSPLHF.